A single sample gave rise to the 13 T cell receptor beta chains below, sequenced in a study of T cell responses to AZD1222 COVID-19 vaccine. The protocol was immunoSEQ multiplex PCR, while the TCRdb copy is restricted to in-frame clones and leaves out a portion. The sample includes about 79,000 clones, around 84% of them seen just once. The sequencing here drew on peripheral blood, taken on day 0 of AZD1222 vaccination. All receptors come from an adult in good health.

This sequence joins TRBV7-6 and TRBJ1-2; no reliable D call. The CDR3 is 13 residues long. V shed 1 base and J shed 8 bases, with 11 bases lying between them. CDR1 is SGHVS and CDR2 is FNYEAQ in the germline V gene. The CDR3 loop is CASSLVTDRGYTF. DNA for the CDR3: TGTGCCAGCAGCTTAGTGACTGACCGCGGCTACACCTTC.

This clone was picked up one time. One end of the junction varies from germline; a read error may be responsible. The chain has TRBV6-5 and TRBJ2-1; no definite D call. The germline V gene has CDR1 MNHEY and CDR2 SVGAGI. The CDR3 is 13 residues long. CDR3 in amino acids: CASSYSPRNGQFF. The CDR3 bases are TGTGCCAGCAGTTACTCTCCCCGGAATGGGCAGTTCTTC.

V usage is TRBV6-4 and J usage is TRBJ1-6; TRBD1 might be the D (6 bases). The germline V and J ends were trimmed by 5 bases and 11 bases, with 13 bases remaining between them. Looked up from germline, CDR1 is MRHNA and CDR2 is SNTAGT. The CDR3 is made up of 13 amino acids. This CDR3 is CASSQGPGPPLHF. In nucleotides, the CDR3 is TGTGCCAGCAGTCAGGGGCCGGGGCCACCCCTCCACTTT.

The J gene is TRBJ1-4, the V gene TRBV4-1; TRBD1 agrees at 8 bases. The CDR3 totals 14 residues. The V segment lost 4 bases and the J segment 5 bases; nucleotides outside the gene matches: 3. CDR1 MGHRA and CDR2 YSYEKL come from the germline V gene. The CDR3 DNA reads as TGCGCCAGCAGCCGGGCAGGGGGCAATGAAAAACTGTTTTTT. Its translation: CASSRAGGNEKLFF.

This rearrangement joins TRBV5-4 to TRBJ1-1; tentative D call: TRBD1 (5 bases). This CDR3 comprises 15 residues. The ends were cut back, 0 bases at V and 0 bases at J, with 9 bases in the middle. Per the germline V gene, CDR1 is SGHNT and CDR2 is YYREEE (reference sequence). The CDR3 DNA reads as TGTGCCAGCAGCTTGGGGGGCCCATTGAACACTGAAGCTTTCTTT. This sequence encodes CASSLGGPLNTEAFF.

This chain connects TRBV7-2 to TRBJ2-1; D uncertain. This CDR3 has 14 residues. Trimming took off 1 base at V and 6 bases at J, with 10 bases between the two ends. Germline V lookup: CDR1 SGHTA, CDR2 FQGNSA. DNA of the CDR3: TGTGCCAGCAGCTTAGTTATTGCGTTCAATGAGCAGTTCTTC. This sequence encodes CASSLVIAFNEQFF.

In this sample, this clone turned up a few times. The chain couples TRBV5-1 to TRBJ1-5; perhaps TRBD1 as D (6 bases). CDR1 is SGHRS and CDR2 is YFSETQ in the germline V gene. The V end lost 4 bases, the J end lost 3 bases, and 11 bases lay between the germline ends. This CDR3 region has 14 residues. CDR3 sequence (DNA): TGCGCCAGCAGCCCTGGACAGCCCAATCAGCCCCAGCATTTT. Its protein is CASSPGQPNQPQHF.

This chain uses TRBV18 with TRBJ2-1, with 9 bases fitting TRBD1. J gave up 8 bases and V 3 bases, and 8 bases lay outside the gene matches. This CDR3 has 15 residues. Germline CDR1 is KGHSH and CDR2 is LQKENI. Here the CDR3 DNA reads TGTGCCAGCTCACCCTCCGGGACAGGGCGCGATGAGCAGTTCTTC. Translating gives CASSPSGTGRDEQFF.

The chain carries TRBV18 and TRBJ2-7; unclear D gene. Between the trimmed V and J ends, which lost 3 bases and 3 bases, there was a span of 12 bases. The CDR3 length is 14 residues. CDR1 and CDR2 from the germline V gene are KGHSH and LQKENI. CDR3 residues: CASSPGPPNYEQYF. The CDR3 DNA reads TGTGCCAGCTCACCCGGGCCACCCAACTACGAGCAGTACTTC.

This chain joins TRBV10-3 and TRBJ2-7, with a possible D match to TRBD2 (6 bases). This CDR3 is 14 amino acids long. Trimming pared 4 bases from V and 3 bases from J, leaving 13 bases between. Germline values: CDR1 ENHRY, CDR2 SYGVKD. The CDR3 bases are TGTGCCATCAGTGGGGGGGTCGTGAGCTACGAGCAGTACTTC. This translates into CAISGGVVSYEQYF.

J is TRBJ1-5 and V is TRBV28; TRBD1 matches at 7 bases. The CDR3 loop spans 13 amino acids. Trimming removed 8 bases from V and 2 bases from J; junction bases left unmatched: 3. Germline CDR1 MDHEN, CDR2 SYDVKM. The CDR3 loop is CASLGQGNQPQHF. The CDR3 DNA sequence: TGTGCCAGCCTTGGACAGGGCAATCAGCCCCAGCATTTT.

The chain couples TRBV21-1 to TRBJ1-2. TRBV21-1 is assigned pseudogene status. CDR3 size: 15 residues. CDR3 sequence: CASSNGGTRNYGYTF. The CDR3 DNA is TGTGCCAGCAGCAATGGGGGGACAAGAAACTATGGCTACACCTTC.

V gene TRBV19 combines with J gene TRBJ1-1; D might be TRBD1 (5 bases). Germline-derived CDR1 and CDR2 are LNHDA and SQIVND (reference sequence). The CDR3 runs to 17 residues. V gave up 5 bases and J gave up 2 bases, with 21 bases separating them. CDR3 protein: CASSARRGAGENTEAFF. The CDR3 coding sequence is TGTGCCAGTAGTGCCCGGAGGGGAGCGGGGGAAAACACTGAAGCTTTCTTT. The whole variable domain, remainder taken from reference TRBV19 and TRBJ1-1, is DGGITQSPKYLFRKEGQNVTLSCEQNLNHDAMYWYRQDPGQGLRLIYYSQIVNDFQKGDIAEGYSVSREKKESFPLTVTSAQKNPTAFYLCASSARRGAGENTEAFFGQGTRLTVV.